The 7 T cell receptor beta chains in this list originate from one sample, sequenced in a study of T-cell memory formation after mild COVID-19. From the 5' RACE reads, TCRdb called clonotypes with MiXCR, one entry per CDR3 protein. The sample holds approximately 560,000 distinct CDR3 sequences, 17% seen once. The specimen was PBMCs or a T cell subset sorted from them (not recorded which). Source of these receptors: an adult woman who had mild COVID-19 (a few samples of this study predate the infection). Cell type and time point are not known.

At least ten counts were recorded for this clonotype. The J gene is TRBJ2-7, the V gene TRBV12-3 or TRBV12-4; D is ambiguous. With 4 bases removed from V and 3 bases from J, the gap between germline ends came to 10 bases. CDR3 length: 13 residues. The CDR3 protein is CASSSPSDYEQYF. DNA of the CDR3: TGTGCCAGCAGTTCCCCGTCGGACTACGAGCAGTACTTC.

This clonotype was counted a few times. The chain is built from TRBV19 and TRBJ1-2; TRBD1 agrees at 7 bases. The CDR3 extends over 12 amino acids. The germline CDR1 and CDR2 sequences are LNHDA and SQIVND (reference sequence). V shed 6 bases and J 7 bases; nucleotides not matched to a gene: 5. CDR3 residues: CASSQQGTGYTF. Written as DNA, the CDR3 is TGTGCCAGTAGCCAACAGGGGACTGGCTACACCTTC.

This clonotype was detected only a few times. The V and J genes are TRBV5-1 and TRBJ2-2; TRBD1 might be the D (6 bases). The CDR3 consists of 14 residues. V was trimmed by 0 bases and J by 8 bases, leaving 11 bases between them. CDR1 is SGHRS, CDR2 YFSETQ, per germline. The CDR3 DNA sequence: TGCGCCAGCAGCTTGGACAGGGTCGTTGGGGAGCTGTTTTTT. Translated: CASSLDRVVGELFF.

This clonotype appeared a few times. The V gene is TRBV7-3, the J gene TRBJ2-5; 8 nucleotides agree with TRBD1. The CDR3 is 14 residues long. J lost 1 base, V lost 6 bases, and 4 bases had no gene match. Germline lookup yields CDR1 SGHTA and CDR2 FQGTGA. The CDR3 loop reads CASSHTGGQETQYF. The CDR3 coding sequence is TGTGCCAGCAGTCACACAGGGGGCCAAGAGACCCAGTACTTC.

This chain joins TRBV7-2 and TRBJ1-1; D unclear. Germline V lookup: CDR1 SGHTA, CDR2 FQGNSA. V was shortened by 5 bases and J by 5 bases, with 12 bases between the two germline ends. CDR3 length: 13 residues. The CDR3 protein is CASSPRRPTEAFF. The CDR3 nucleotides read TGTGCCAGCAGCCCGCGCCGCCCTACTGAAGCTTTCTTT.

This clonotype has just a few counts. The chain carries TRBV11-3 and TRBJ2-1; 7 bases line up with TRBD2. V gave up 0 bases and J gave up 12 bases; unmatched junction bases: 20. The CDR3 runs 18 residues. Germline V CDR1 and CDR2: SGHNT, YENEEA. The CDR3 nucleotides read TGTGCCAGCAGCTTAGAAGACCGGGGGAGGGTCGGCGCAATCGGGCAGTTCTTC. Its translation: CASSLEDRGRVGAIGQFF.

V is TRBV3-1 and J is TRBJ2-7, with 12 bases matching TRBD2. The V gene end was trimmed by 4 bases and the J gene end by 6 bases; junction bases not matched to a gene: 4. The CDR3 spans 14 residues. Germline loops: CDR1 LGHDT, CDR2 YNNKEL (reference sequence). As DNA, the CDR3 is TGTGCCAGCAGCCTGACTAGCGGGAGCGCCGAGCAGTACTTC. Its translation: CASSLTSGSAEQYF.